The 4 T cell receptor beta chains below come from one sample, sequenced in a study of control samples from healthy donors and cancer patients (dated by TCRdb to about 2020). The library was obtained by the immunoSEQ multiplex PCR assay. As stored in TCRdb, this immuneACCESS dataset retains in-frame rearrangements with V and J assigned. A fraction of the clones does not appear; measured against another copy, unresolved V genes explain less than half of the discrepancy, and the remainder lacks a known reason. Here the sample has 100,000 to 150,000 clones; about nine tenths occur a single time. Together, the top ten hold around 5.8% of the sample. The sequencing sample was made of blood. Receptors were obtained from a young man in good health.

The V gene is TRBV11-2, the J gene TRBJ2-3, with D perhaps matching TRBD2 (7 bases). CDR1 SGHAT and CDR2 FQNNGV come from the germline V gene. The V end was cut by 2 bases, the J end by 0 bases, with 12 bases between. The CDR3 covers 16 residues. The CDR3 DNA sequence: TGTGCCAGCAGCTTATCCGGGGGGCGAAGCACAGATACGCAGTATTTT. It codes for CASSLSGGRSTDTQYF.

CDR3 nucleotides: TGTGCCAGCAGTCAGATTCGGGCGAACACCGGGGAGCTGTTTTTT. Its translation: CASSQIRANTGELFF. The chain links TRBV6-6 to TRBJ2-2; D is unclear. CDR1 and CDR2 (germline): MNHNY, SVGAGI (reference sequence). This CDR3 comprises 15 residues. V lost 5 bases to trimming and J lost 0 bases, with 10 bases between them.

This clone was seen only once. The J gene is TRBJ2-7, the V gene TRBV9; D is unresolved. CDR1 and CDR2 (germline): SGDLS, YYNGEE. Trimming took off 3 bases at V and 6 bases at J, with 16 bases between the two ends. CDR3 length: 14 residues. The chain's CDR3 is CASSASTAPGEQYF. The CDR3 nucleotides are TGTGCCAGCAGCGCATCGACGGCTCCTGGCGAGCAGTACTTC.

This rearrangement joins TRBV5-1 to TRBJ2-3; 8 bases map to TRBD1. CDR3 length: 17 amino acids. Germline-derived CDR1 and CDR2 are SGHRS and YFSETQ. V was pared by 3 bases and J by 0 bases, with 9 bases of the junction left unmatched. CDR3 amino acids: CASSWAGQGSSTDTQYF. As DNA, the CDR3 is TGCGCCAGCAGCTGGGCAGGACAGGGTTCTAGCACAGATACGCAGTATTTT. Full variable domain (missing parts from reference TRBV5-1 and TRBJ2-3): KAGVTQTPRYLIKTRGQQVTLSCSPISGHRSVSWYQQTPGQGLQFLFEYFSETQRNKGNFPGRFSGRQFSNSRSEMNVSTLELGDSALYLCASSWAGQGSSTDTQYFGPGTRLTVL.